This T cell receptor beta chain came from a study of blood T cell repertoires in COVID-19 (TCRdb year 2020). About the full investigation: Samples from collaborators originated in the United States, Italy and Spain and spanned both the acute and convalescent phases of COVID-19. The material from the prospective study consisted of cDNA or gDNA derived from T cells, B-cell-depleted T cells, or PBMCs. Subjects who had been exposed to COVID-19, were actively infected with it, or had recovered from it provided the deeply sampled blood TCRbeta repertoires that made up the dataset. The repertoires were released in a freely available public database meant as a resource for research on the immune response to SARS-CoV-2. The samples were drawn from the first 160 participants of the ongoing ImmuneRACE study and from 950 to 1,500 subjects provided by 6 global collaborators. Nearly every sample came with metadata listing a de-identified subject ID, COVID-19 status, age in years and sex. Where available, HLA class I and class II types were obtained from metadata supplied by the sample provider rather than from assay-based typing.

Findings and caveats that apply to the study as a whole: How much clinical and demographic metadata was included differed by source and by participant, and the metadata was provided uncurated.

TCRbeta CDR3 regions were amplified from genomic DNA by means of the immunoSEQ Assay, a bias-controlled multiplex PCR. The study's processing was this. The number of nucleated cells in each sample was estimated from the amplification of reference gene primers within the assay. To quantify the absolute abundance of each unique TCRbeta CDR3 rearrangement, sequence reads were collapsed and filtered. For each sample, productive Simpson clonality was calculated as the square root of Simpson's diversity index across productive rearrangements. The immuneACCESS repertoire file appears here via TCRdb, limited to in-frame rearrangements. These files lack a portion of the clones; in checked studies, under half of the deficit traces to unresolved V genes, and the cause of the others is not known. The V and J calls and clone size are taken from that table; D and trimming were inferred from the DNA. The sample table holds approximately 300,000 clones, of which roughly 90% were seen once. Of the sample, 2.6% is held by the ten largest clones.

At the junction V is shortened by 7 bases and J by 0 bases, with 16 bases in between. The germline V gene (reference sequence) yields LNHDA for CDR1 and SQIVND for CDR2. Taken from cysteine to phenylalanine, the CDR3 has 16 residues. The entry retains the CDR3 DNA only, 48 bases that are in frame from base 1. On this clone itself: Its antigen is still unknown. No much larger clone exists at a distance of one base, and base qualities are not known.

Participants in the prospective study were aged roughly 18 to 90 years, lived in more than 20 United States geographic areas, and enrolled through a virtual design. Cohort assignment in the prospective study relied on participant-reported clinical history from a screening survey and a study questionnaire. Recovered participants in ImmuneRACE Cohort 3 were defined as having two consecutive negative NP/OP PCR tests, clearance from a healthcare professional, or resolution of symptoms. In the prospective study, mobile phlebotomists collected whole blood, serum and a nasopharyngeal or oropharyngeal swab from each participant. Over an approximately two-month period, participants in the prospective study had the option of providing additional blood draws and questionnaires. Before DNA extraction, prospective study blood samples were shipped either frozen or at room temperature.

The origin of this receptor is a man aged 55 to 70 who had recovered from COVID-19. The sequence joins TRBV19 to TRBJ1-3; the D gene cannot be named for sure. Input material: PBMCs or T cells enriched from blood (not recorded which). The nucleotide sequence is TGTGCCAGTACCCTGGGCGTCCACCTCTCTGGAAACACCATATATTTT. This is translated as CASTLGVHLSGNTIYF.